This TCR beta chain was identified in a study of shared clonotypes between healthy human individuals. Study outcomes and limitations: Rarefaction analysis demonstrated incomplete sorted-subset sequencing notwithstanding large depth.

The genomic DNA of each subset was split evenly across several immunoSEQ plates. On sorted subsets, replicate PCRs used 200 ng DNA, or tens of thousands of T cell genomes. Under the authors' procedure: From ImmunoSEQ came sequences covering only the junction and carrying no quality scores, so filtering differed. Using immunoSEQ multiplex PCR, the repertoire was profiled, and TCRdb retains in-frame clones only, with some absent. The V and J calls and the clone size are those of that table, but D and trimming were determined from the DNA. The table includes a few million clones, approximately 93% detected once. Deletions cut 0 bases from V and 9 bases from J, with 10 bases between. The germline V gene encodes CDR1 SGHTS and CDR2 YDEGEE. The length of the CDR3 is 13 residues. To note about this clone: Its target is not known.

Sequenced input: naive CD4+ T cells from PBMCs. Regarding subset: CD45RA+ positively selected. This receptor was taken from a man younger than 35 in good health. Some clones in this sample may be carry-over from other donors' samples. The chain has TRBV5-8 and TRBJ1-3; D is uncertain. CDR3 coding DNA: TGTGCCAGCAGCTTGGGACCCCGCGGCACCATATATTTT. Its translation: CASSLGPRGTIYF. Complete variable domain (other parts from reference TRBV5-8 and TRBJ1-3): EAGVTQSPTHLIKTRGQQATLRCSPISGHTSVYWYQQALGLGLQFLLWYDEGEERNRGNFPPRFSGRQFPNYSSELNVNALELEDSALYLCASSLGPRGTIYFGEGSWLTVV.